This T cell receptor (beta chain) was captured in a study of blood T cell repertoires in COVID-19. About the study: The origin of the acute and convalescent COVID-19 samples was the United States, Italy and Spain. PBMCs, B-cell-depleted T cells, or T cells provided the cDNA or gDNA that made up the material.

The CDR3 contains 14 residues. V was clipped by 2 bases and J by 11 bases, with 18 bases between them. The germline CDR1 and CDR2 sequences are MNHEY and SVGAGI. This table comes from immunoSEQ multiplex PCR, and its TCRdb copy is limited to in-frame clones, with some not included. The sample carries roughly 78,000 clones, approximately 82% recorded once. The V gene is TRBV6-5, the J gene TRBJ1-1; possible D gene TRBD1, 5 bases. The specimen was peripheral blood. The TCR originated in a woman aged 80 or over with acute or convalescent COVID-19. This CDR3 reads CASSYRLSRDSAFF. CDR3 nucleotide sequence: TGTGCCAGCAGTTACCGATTGAGTAGGGACTCGGCTTTCTTT.